Following are 20 T cell receptor beta chains from one sample sequenced in a study of PD-1 blockade in classical Hodgkin lymphoma. The table came from immunoSEQ multiplex PCR; TCRdb's copy has only in-frame clones and leaves some out. The sample consists of 70,000 or so clones, about 94% of them appearing once. As for time point: newly diagnosed, previously untreated cHL patient sample. Material for sequencing was peripheral blood mononuclear cells (PBMCs). The receptors originated from a human donor with classical Hodgkin lymphoma.

The chain uses TRBV12-5 and TRBJ1-2; no clear D. The CDR3 is 15 amino acids. CDR1 is LGHNT, CDR2 FRNRAP, per germline. V was clipped by 3 bases and J by 6 bases, with 17 bases between them. For the CDR3, the DNA is TGTGCTAGTGGTTTAAACCTGGGCAGTAAACATGGCTACACCTTC. This translates into CASGLNLGSKHGYTF.

The chain has TRBV6-4 and TRBJ1-1; D not certain. V lost 8 bases and J 1 base, leaving 11 bases between the germline ends. This CDR3 has 13 residues. Germline CDR1 MRHNA, CDR2 SNTAGT. This chain's CDR3 is CASLERGNTEAFF. The CDR3 DNA is TGTGCCAGCTTGGAACGGGGGAACACTGAAGCTTTCTTT.

V usage is TRBV4-2 and J usage is TRBJ1-5, with D possibly TRBD1 on 6 matching bases. V gave up 0 bases and J gave up 5 bases, with 11 bases separating them. This CDR3 spans 15 amino acids. The germline CDR1 and CDR2 sequences are LGHNA and YNFKEQ. The CDR3 coding sequence is TGTGCCAGCAGCCAAGATCGGCAGGGGCATCAGCCCCAGCATTTT. This codes for CASSQDRQGHQPQHF.

The chain joins TRBV4-1 to TRBJ2-6; D gene unclear. Per the germline V gene, CDR1 is MGHRA and CDR2 is YSYEKL. The V gene lost 1 base and the J gene lost 4 bases, with 2 bases spanning the gap. The CDR3 length is 13 residues. CDR3 bases: TGCGCCAGCAGCCAAGGGGGGGCCAACGTCCTGACTTTC. Residues: CASSQGGANVLTF.

V and J are TRBV28 and TRBJ2-2, with a tentative D call TRBD1 (6 bases). The germline CDR1 and CDR2 sequences are MDHEN and SYDVKM. The CDR3 covers 15 residues. V was trimmed by 6 bases and J by 1 base, leaving 12 bases between them. DNA of the CDR3: TGTGCCAGCAGCCCTGGGACAAAGAACACCGGGGAGCTGTTTTTT. Amino acid sequence: CASSPGTKNTGELFF.

V and J are TRBV6-5 and TRBJ2-5; D is undetermined. Trimming cost V 6 bases and J 5 bases, with 10 bases left between them. This CDR3 comprises 12 residues. Germline values: CDR1 MNHEY, CDR2 SVGAGI. In nucleotides, the CDR3 is TGTGCCAGCAGCATCTCCGGGGAGACCCAGTACTTC. Translating gives CASSISGETQYF.

In DNA form, the CDR3 reads TGTGCCAGCAGTCGCTTTAACACCGGGGAGCTGTTTTTT. Amino acid sequence: CASSRFNTGELFF. The rearrangement joins TRBV28 to TRBJ2-2; D is unclear. Germline loops: CDR1 MDHEN, CDR2 SYDVKM. CDR3 length equals 13 residues. Trimming left V 5 bases short and J 2 bases short, with 6 bases between.

This chain joins TRBV7-8 and TRBJ2-5; possible D gene TRBD1, 5 bases. The CDR3 contains 13 residues. V was cut by 10 bases and J by 0 bases, with 12 bases left in between. Germline V gene sequence: CDR1 SGHVS, CDR2 FQNEAQ. The CDR3 sequence: CATTRQHQETQYF. CDR3 in DNA: TGTGCCACAACCAGACAGCACCAAGAGACCCAGTACTTC.

The chain joins TRBV2 to TRBJ1-6, with D possibly TRBD1 on 6 matching bases. The CDR3 is made up of 14 amino acids. Between the trimmed V and J ends, which lost 5 bases and 11 bases, there was a span of 16 bases. The germline V gene has CDR1 SNHLY and CDR2 FYNNEI. The CDR3 spells CASSSGQPPAPLHF. The CDR3 DNA sequence: TGTGCCAGCAGTTCCGGACAGCCACCGGCACCCCTCCACTTT.

This clone has only a few counts. This chain uses TRBV19 with TRBJ1-6; 8 positions match TRBD1. Trimming took 5 bases from V and 6 from J; bases not matched to a gene: 12. The germline V gene encodes CDR1 LNHDA and CDR2 SQIVND (reference sequence). This CDR3 spans 17 amino acids. For the CDR3, the DNA is TGTGCCAGTAGTCAAACAGGACAGGGAGGACTTAATTCACCCCTCCACTTT. Translating it yields CASSQTGQGGLNSPLHF. Variable domain in full (rest from reference TRBV19 and TRBJ1-6): DGGITQSPKYLFRKEGQNVTLSCEQNLNHDAMYWYRQDPGQGLRLIYYSQIVNDFQKGDIAEGYSVSREKKESFPLTVTSAQKNPTAFYLCASSQTGQGGLNSPLHFGNGTRLTVT.

This rearrangement joins TRBV7-9 to TRBJ2-5, with a weak D call TRBD2 (5 bases). From germline, CDR1 is SEHNR and CDR2 FQNEAQ (reference sequence). The CDR3 covers 15 residues. V was clipped by 1 base and J by 5 bases, with 14 bases between them. The CDR3 coding sequence is TGTGCCAGCAGCTTAGGAGGGTCCCCCCAGGAGACCCAGTACTTC. Protein product: CASSLGGSPQETQYF.

This clone was observed once. This sequence joins TRBV5-5 and TRBJ2-7, with 11 bases that match TRBD2. This CDR3 contains 17 residues. CDR1 is SGHKS, CDR2 YYEKEE, per germline (reference sequence). The junction had 5 bases not matched to a gene; V was cut back by 0 bases and J by 0 bases. The CDR3 DNA sequence: TGTGCCAGCAGCTTGGTGGGACTAGCGGTCAGCTCCTACGAGCAGTACTTC. Its translation: CASSLVGLAVSSYEQYF.

This clone has just one count. The chain carries TRBV11-2 and TRBJ1-4; D call uncertain. CDR1 is SGHAT and CDR2 is FQNNGV in the germline V gene. This CDR3 comprises 16 residues. Trimming pared 5 bases from V and 5 bases from J, leaving 18 bases between. CDR3 DNA sequence: TGTGCCAGCAGCGCAAACTCCGGGTACCGAAATGAAAAACTGTTTTTT. Its protein product is CASSANSGYRNEKLFF.

The J gene is TRBJ2-4, the V gene TRBV30; D is ambiguous. This CDR3 comprises 14 residues. In germline, CDR1 is GTSNPN, CDR2 SVGIG (reference sequence). V was shortened by 3 bases and J by 9 bases, with 18 bases between the two germline ends. The CDR3 nucleotides read TGTGCCTGGAGGGGCGGTTTGGTAAAGGGCATTCAGTACTTC. The encoded protein is CAWRGGLVKGIQYF.

This chain uses TRBV11-3 with TRBJ2-1, with D tentatively TRBD2 (6 bases). The CDR3 consists of 13 residues. Germline CDR1 SGHNT, CDR2 YENEEA. Trimming removed 5 bases at V and 7 bases at J, with 12 bases between. The CDR3 nucleotides read TGTGCCAGCAGCACCTCTGGGGGGAATGAGCAGTTCTTC. Its translation: CASSTSGGNEQFF. Filled out from reference TRBV11-3 and TRBJ2-1, the complete variable domain reads EAGVVQSPRYKIIEKKQPVAFWCNPISGHNTLYWYLQNLGQGPELLIRYENEEAVDDSQLPKDRFSAERLKGVDSTLKIQPAELGDSAVYLCASSTSGGNEQFFGPGTRLTVL.

This chain connects TRBV5-1 to TRBJ2-1, with D possibly matching TRBD1 (6 bases). V lost 4 bases, J lost 6 bases, and 17 bases lay in between. Germline V gene sequence: CDR1 SGHRS, CDR2 YFSETQ. The CDR3 extends over 15 amino acids. The CDR3, as DNA: TGCGCCAGCAGCACGGGACACACGAGAACCAATGAGCAGTTCTTC. Amino acids: CASSTGHTRTNEQFF.

The chain combines TRBV4-2 with TRBJ1-4, with D tentatively TRBD1 (6 bases). This CDR3 spans 14 amino acids. CDR1 and CDR2 from the germline V gene are LGHNA and YNFKEQ. V was shortened by 4 bases and J by 8 bases, with 14 bases between the two germline ends. The CDR3 coding sequence is TGTGCCAGCAGCCCGTGGGGGGCTTGGGAAAAACTGTTTTTT. This gives the protein CASSPWGAWEKLFF.

The chain has TRBV6-1 and TRBJ2-5; 13 bases line up with TRBD2. Germline CDR1 reads MNHNS; CDR2 reads SASEGT. V shed 7 bases and J 2 bases; nucleotides not matched to a gene: 4. The CDR3 consists of 15 residues. The CDR3 DNA follows: TGTGCCAGCACCCGACTAGCGGGGGGTCAAGAGACCCAGTACTTC. Amino acids: CASTRLAGGQETQYF.

The gene calls are TRBV7-9 and TRBJ2-7; 10 nucleotides align to TRBD2. With V trimmed by 8 bases and J by 2 bases, 6 bases remained unmatched. There are 14 residues in the CDR3. CDR1 is SEHNR and CDR2 is FQNEAQ in the germline V gene (reference sequence). CDR3: CASSGTSETYEQYF. The CDR3 DNA is TGTGCCAGCTCAGGGACTAGCGAAACCTACGAGCAGTACTTC.

This CDR3 is CASSSPPPRTHEQFF. CDR3 sequence (DNA): TGTGCCAGCAGCTCCCCCCCGCCGCGGACGCACGAGCAGTTCTTC. The J gene is TRBJ2-1, the V gene TRBV7-9; D is unresolved. The CDR3 has 15 amino acids. Trimming left V 4 bases short and J 10 bases short, with 20 bases between. The germline CDR1 and CDR2 sequences are SEHNR and FQNEAQ (reference sequence).